The 22 T cell receptor beta chains below come from one sample, sequenced in a study of T cell repertoires in cytomegalovirus infection. These receptors are not linked to any known antigen. TCRdb used MiXCR to reprocess the reads, holding one entry per CDR3 protein. The table lists 750,000 to 950,000 distinct CDR3 sequences, 25% to 35% of them singletons. This specimen was cultured CD8+ T cells from PBMCs, taken from culture after CMV antigen stimulation. These receptors all come from a human donor in good health (CMV status not recorded). Some clones in this sample may be carry-over from other donors' samples.

The table lists this clonotype with a few counts. This chain connects TRBV6-6 to TRBJ2-4; 8 bases align to TRBD1. With V trimmed by 6 bases and J by 3 bases, 13 bases remained unmatched. CDR1 and CDR2 from the germline V gene are MNHNY and SVGAGI (reference sequence). The CDR3 runs to 17 residues. CDR3 nucleotide sequence: TGTGCCAGCAGCCTAGTAGACAGGGGATGGAGCAAAAACATTCAGTACTTC. Encoded protein: CASSLVDRGWSKNIQYF.

This clonotype was counted at least ten times. The chain recombines TRBV7-2 with TRBJ1-1; 9 bases line up with TRBD1. Germline trimming cut 9 bases from V and 2 bases from J; bases unmatched to any gene: 4. Germline V gives CDR1 SGHTA, CDR2 FQGNSA. The CDR3 consists of 13 residues. The CDR3 spells CASRDRDNTEAFF. The CDR3 DNA reads as TGTGCCAGTAGGGACAGGGACAACACTGAAGCTTTCTTT.

This clonotype showed up many times. The gene calls are TRBV7-8 and TRBJ2-7; no clear D. This CDR3 has 17 residues. CDR1 SGHVS and CDR2 FQNEAQ come from the germline V gene. Trimming removed 0 bases at V and 4 bases at J, with 19 bases between. The CDR3 coding sequence is TGTGCCAGCAGCTTAGCCCTCGAGGTGAGGAGCTTTTACGAGCAGTACGTC. Translated: CASSLALEVRSFYEQYV.

This clonotype was seen a handful of times. CDR3 region: CASSYEGLTEAFF. The CDR3 coding sequence is TGTGCCAGCAGTTACGAGGGTTTGACTGAAGCTTTCTTT. This chain uses TRBV6-5 with TRBJ1-1; D not resolved. The germline CDR1 and CDR2 sequences are MNHEY and SVGAGI. This CDR3 is built from 13 residues. V lost 2 bases to trimming and J lost 5 bases, with 9 bases between them.

This clonotype was observed many times. The chain recombines TRBV7-3 with TRBJ2-2; 10 positions match TRBD1. The CDR3 is 17 residues long. Losses at the gene ends were 2 bases for V and 3 bases for J; bases not matched to a gene: 6. CDR1 SGHTA and CDR2 FQGTGA come from the germline V gene. The CDR3 protein is CASSLGGTGVHTGELFF. CDR3 nucleotide sequence: TGTGCCAGCAGCTTAGGGGGGACAGGGGTTCACACCGGGGAGCTGTTTTTT.

V gene TRBV27 combines with J gene TRBJ2-1, with a tentative D call TRBD2 (7 bases). Germline V gene data show CDR1 as MNHEY and CDR2 as SMNVEV (reference sequence). The CDR3 extends over 15 amino acids. Trimming took 8 bases from V and 2 from J, leaving 16 bases between them. Written as DNA, the CDR3 is TGTGCCAGCCAAGGGCGGGGGCGGACCTACAATGAGCAGTTCTTC. Translating it yields CASQGRGRTYNEQFF.

The V gene is TRBV18, the J gene TRBJ2-4; 9 bases are a match to TRBD1. The germline gives CDR1 KGHSH, CDR2 LQKENI. V dropped 3 bases and J dropped 6; count of bases not matched to a gene: 9. The CDR3 consists of 16 residues. For the CDR3, the DNA is TGTGCCAGCTCACCGGCCACCGGGACAGGGCTAAACATTCAGTACTTC. Encoded protein: CASSPATGTGLNIQYF.

In this sample, this clonotype turned up a few times. This chain connects TRBV10-1 to TRBJ2-1; D remains ambiguous. Per the germline V gene, CDR1 is WNHNN and CDR2 is SYGVQD (reference sequence). This CDR3 is built from 14 residues. Deletions cut 0 bases from V and 7 bases from J, with 10 bases between. CDR3 residues: CASSESGWGNEQFF. The CDR3 nucleotides read TGCGCCAGCAGTGAGTCCGGATGGGGAAATGAGCAGTTCTTC.

This clonotype was counted at least ten times. This sequence joins TRBV6-1 and TRBJ1-5; 9 nucleotides match TRBD1. This CDR3 is 16 amino acids long. V was clipped by 6 bases and J by 5 bases; unmatched bases: 11. Germline V lookup: CDR1 MNHNS, CDR2 SASEGT. The CDR3 nucleotides read TGTGCCAGCAGCCCAACGCCGGGACAGGGTGATCAGCCCCAGCATTTT. Protein sequence: CASSPTPGQGDQPQHF.

V is TRBV6-4 and J is TRBJ2-3; D is unclear. V lost 2 bases and J 6 bases, leaving 18 bases between the germline ends. The germline V gene encodes CDR1 MRHNA and CDR2 SNTAGT. The CDR3 spans 16 residues. CDR3 sequence reads: CASSDGGQSLPDTQYF. CDR3 bases: TGTGCCAGCAGTGACGGCGGCCAATCGCTCCCCGATACGCAGTATTTT.

The count of this clonotype is one. V and J are TRBV19 and TRBJ2-7; the D gene is possibly TRBD2 (6 bases). CDR3 length: 17 amino acids. Trimming pared 5 bases from V and 4 bases from J, leaving 24 bases between. The germline CDR1 and CDR2 sequences are LNHDA and SQIVND (reference sequence). CDR3 in DNA: TGTGCCAGTAGTCCCCCGCCCGGGAGAGCAGGTCGGTACGAGCAGTACTTC. Translating it yields CASSPPPGRAGRYEQYF.

This clonotype was seen many times. V usage is TRBV12-3 or TRBV12-4 and J usage is TRBJ2-1; 7 bases are shared with TRBD2. CDR3 size: 14 residues. Trimming cost V 6 bases and J 4 bases; bases outside gene matches: 6. The CDR3 DNA is TGTGCCAGCAGGTCCGGGGGGACGTACAATGAGCAGTTCTTC. Amino acids: CASRSGGTYNEQFF.

The CDR3 spells CASSLRPLREGDQPQHF. Written as DNA, the CDR3 is TGTGCCAGCAGCTTAAGACCCCTCCGCGAGGGCGATCAGCCCCAGCATTTT. This chain links TRBV7-9 with TRBJ1-5; no clear D. V was pared by 2 bases and J by 5 bases, with 19 bases between. The CDR3 loop spans 17 amino acids. Germline loops: CDR1 SEHNR, CDR2 FQNEAQ (reference sequence).

The chain employs TRBV28 and TRBJ2-3; weak D call: TRBD2 (6 bases). The germline gives CDR1 MDHEN, CDR2 SYDVKM. Trimming stripped 8 bases from V and 4 bases from J, with 19 bases between. The CDR3 runs to 15 residues. The CDR3 loop reads CASGFLEGFSDTQYF. For the CDR3, the DNA is TGTGCCAGCGGGTTTTTGGAGGGATTCTCAGATACGCAGTATTTT. The complete variable domain, with remaining parts taken from reference TRBV28 and TRBJ2-3, reads DVKVTQSSRYLVKRTGEKVFLECVQDMDHENMFWYRQDPGLGLRLIYFSYDVKMKEKGDIPEGYSVSREKKERFSLILESASTNQTSMYLCASGFLEGFSDTQYFGPGTRLTVL.

The table lists this clonotype with many counts. The chain uses TRBV7-9 and TRBJ2-7; 7 bases align to TRBD1. Germline trimming cut 6 bases from V and 2 bases from J; bases unmatched to any gene: 7. CDR3 length: 14 amino acids. CDR1 is SEHNR and CDR2 is FQNEAQ in the germline V gene (reference sequence). The CDR3: CASSPRQGPYEQYF. CDR3 nucleotide sequence: TGTGCCAGCAGTCCTCGACAGGGCCCCTACGAGCAGTACTTC. The entire variable domain, with the rest obtained from reference TRBV7-9 and TRBJ2-7, is as follows: DTGVSQNPRHKITKRGQNVTFRCDPISEHNRLYWYRQTLGQGPEFLTYFQNEAQLEKSRLLSDRFSAERPKGSFSTLEIQRTEQGDSAMYLCASSPRQGPYEQYFGPGTRLTVT.

The rearrangement links TRBV7-8 to TRBJ2-2, with D possibly called TRBD1 or TRBD2 (5 bases each). The CDR3 length is 14 residues. Per germline, CDR1 SGHVS and CDR2 FQNEAQ. Trimming shortened V by 10 bases and J by 3 bases, and 15 bases separated the two germline ends. This CDR3 reads CAIDPGRYTGELFF. Here the CDR3 DNA reads TGTGCCATCGACCCGGGACGCTACACCGGGGAGCTGTTTTTT.

The CDR3 DNA reads as TGTGCCAGCAGTTTATCGATCGGGTTGTCCTATGGCTACACCTTC. This gives the protein CASSLSIGLSYGYTF. This rearrangement joins TRBV27 to TRBJ1-2; D remains ambiguous. The V gene lost 0 bases and the J gene lost 4 bases, with 12 bases spanning the gap. The CDR3 runs 15 residues. CDR1 MNHEY and CDR2 SMNVEV come from the germline V gene (reference sequence).

This chain links TRBV7-9 with TRBJ1-1, with 10 bases that match TRBD1. This CDR3 is 16 amino acids long. From germline, CDR1 is SEHNR and CDR2 FQNEAQ (reference sequence). Trimming took 5 bases from V and 3 from J; bases not matched to a gene: 9. The CDR3 nucleotides are TGTGCCAGCAGCCCCCGTACAGGACAGGGGGACACTGAAGCTTTCTTT. Translation: CASSPRTGQGDTEAFF.

This clonotype was counted between two and nine times. The chain combines TRBV5-6 with TRBJ2-5; a possible D gene is TRBD1 (5 bases). The germline V gene has CDR1 SGHDT and CDR2 YYEEEE. The CDR3 covers 15 residues. V shed 4 bases and J shed 5 bases, with 18 bases lying between them. The CDR3 DNA reads TGTGCCAGCAGCCCGGACAATCAGGGATGGGAGACCCAGTACTTC. Encoded protein: CASSPDNQGWETQYF. The variable domain in full, with the rest retrieved from reference TRBV5-6 and TRBJ2-5, is DAGVTQSPTHLIKTRGQQVTLRCSPKSGHDTVSWYQQALGQGPQFIFQYYEEEERQRGNFPDRFSGHQFPNYSSELNVNALLLGDSALYLCASSPDNQGWETQYFGPGTRLLVL.

The chain joins TRBV6-5 to TRBJ1-5, with D maybe TRBD1 (5 bases). This CDR3 contains 19 residues. Per germline, CDR1 MNHEY and CDR2 SVGAGI. Trimming shortened V by 0 bases and J by 0 bases, and 18 bases separated the two germline ends. CDR3 DNA: TGTGCCAGCAGTTACTCACGTAATAAGGGGCCATATAGCAATCAGCCCCAGCATTTT. Translating gives CASSYSRNKGPYSNQPQHF.

The table lists this clonotype with many counts. The chain combines TRBV12-3 or TRBV12-4 with TRBJ2-5; 10 positions match TRBD2. The CDR3 has 15 amino acids. Trimming at V came to 7 bases and at J to 5 bases, leaving 10 bases not matched to a gene. Here the CDR3 DNA reads TGTGCCAGCACCCGCCAGCGGGGGGGCGGCGAGACCCAGTACTTC. Encoded protein: CASTRQRGGGETQYF.

This rearrangement joins TRBV7-6 to TRBJ2-7, with TRBD1 matching 7 bases. Germline CDR1 and CDR2: SGHVS and FNYEAQ. This CDR3 is 15 amino acids long. V dropped 0 bases and J dropped 2; count of bases not matched to a gene: 4. For the CDR3, the DNA is TGTGCCAGCAGCTTAGCGGACAGGATAACCTACGAGCAGTACTTC. It encodes CASSLADRITYEQYF.